This T cell receptor beta chain was found in a study of memory CD4+ T cells and cytomegalovirus serostatus. Single viable CD3+CD4+CD8-CD45RO+ cells were sorted as the memory CD4+ T cells. Assay used: immunoSEQ multiplex PCR; TCRdb lists only in-frame clones, some missing. The sample yields about 57,000 clones, 70% to 85% seen once. The V gene lost 4 bases and the J gene lost 2 bases, with 6 bases spanning the gap. From germline, CDR1 is MNHNS and CDR2 SASEGT. The CDR3 sequence is 12 residues long. Sequenced sample: memory CD4+ T cells from blood. The chain carries TRBV6-1 and TRBJ2-7; unclear D gene. The sequence derives from an adult in good health and CMV-seronegative. CDR3 sequence reads: CASSVQTYEQYF. The CDR3 DNA reads TGTGCCAGCAGTGTACAGACCTACGAGCAGTACTTC.